This T cell receptor (beta chain) was profiled in a study of blood T cell repertoires in COVID-19. Study background: Sites across the United States, Italy and Spain contributed samples from acute and convalescent COVID-19. Sources were T cells, B-cell-depleted T cells, or PBMCs; the material itself was cDNA or gDNA.

Germline V lookup: CDR1 SGHRS, CDR2 YFSETQ. There are 15 residues in the CDR3. The V gene end was trimmed by 0 bases and the J gene end by 6 bases; junction bases not matched to a gene: 6. Libraries were prepared by immunoSEQ multiplex PCR; TCRdb keeps only in-frame clonotypes and omits some of them. The table shows over 70,000 clones, with around 83% occurring only once. The chain has TRBV5-1 and TRBJ1-3; 7 bases line up with TRBD1. This TCR came from an elderly man with acute or convalescent COVID-19. The sequenced sample consisted of peripheral blood. The CDR3 spells CASSLGGGAENTIYF. The CDR3 coding sequence is TGCGCCAGCAGCTTGGGAGGGGGCGCGGAAAACACCATATATTTT.